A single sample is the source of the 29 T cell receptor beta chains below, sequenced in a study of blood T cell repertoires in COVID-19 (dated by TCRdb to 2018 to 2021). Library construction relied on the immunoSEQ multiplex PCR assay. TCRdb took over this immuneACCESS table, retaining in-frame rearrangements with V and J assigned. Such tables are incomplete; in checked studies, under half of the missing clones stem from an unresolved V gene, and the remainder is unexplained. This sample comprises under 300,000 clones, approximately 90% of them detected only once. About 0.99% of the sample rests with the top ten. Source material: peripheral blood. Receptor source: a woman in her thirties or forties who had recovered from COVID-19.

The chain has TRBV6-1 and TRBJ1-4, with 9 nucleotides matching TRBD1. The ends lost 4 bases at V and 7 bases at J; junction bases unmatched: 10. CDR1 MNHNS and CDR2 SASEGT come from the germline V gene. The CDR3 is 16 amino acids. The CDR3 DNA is TGTGCCAGCAGTGGGATCCACAGGGGGCAAAGTGAAAAACTGTTTTTT. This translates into CASSGIHRGQSEKLFF.

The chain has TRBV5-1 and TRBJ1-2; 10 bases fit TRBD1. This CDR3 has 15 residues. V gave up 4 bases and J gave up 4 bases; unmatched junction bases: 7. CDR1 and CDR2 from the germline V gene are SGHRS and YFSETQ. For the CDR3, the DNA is TGCGCCAGCAGCACAGGACAGGGGGAATCCTATGGCTACACCTTC. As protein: CASSTGQGESYGYTF.

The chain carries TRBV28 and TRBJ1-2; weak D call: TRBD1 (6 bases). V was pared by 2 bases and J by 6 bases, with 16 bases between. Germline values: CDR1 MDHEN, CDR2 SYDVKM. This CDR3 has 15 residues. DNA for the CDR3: TGTGCCAGCAGTTTACGCGTTACAGGGTACCATGGCTACACCTTC. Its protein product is CASSLRVTGYHGYTF.

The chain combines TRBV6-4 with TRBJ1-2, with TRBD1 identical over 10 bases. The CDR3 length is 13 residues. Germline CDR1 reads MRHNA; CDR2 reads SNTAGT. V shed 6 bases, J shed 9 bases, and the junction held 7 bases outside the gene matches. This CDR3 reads CASSPRQGASYTF. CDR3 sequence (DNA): TGTGCCAGCAGCCCAAGACAGGGGGCGAGCTACACCTTC.

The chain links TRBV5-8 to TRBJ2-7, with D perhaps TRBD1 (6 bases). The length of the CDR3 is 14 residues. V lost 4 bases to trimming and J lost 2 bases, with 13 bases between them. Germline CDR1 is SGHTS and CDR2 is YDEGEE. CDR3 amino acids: CASSPNRVPYEQYV. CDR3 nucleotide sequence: TGTGCCAGCAGCCCAAACAGGGTACCCTACGAGCAGTACGTC.

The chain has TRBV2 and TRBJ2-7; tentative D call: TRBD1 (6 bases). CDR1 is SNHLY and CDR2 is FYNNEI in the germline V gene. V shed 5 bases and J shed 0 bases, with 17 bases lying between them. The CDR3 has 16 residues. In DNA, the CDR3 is TGTGCCAGCAGTCCCGGGCAGGGGTCCTTCTCCTACGAGCAGTACGTC. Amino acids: CASSPGQGSFSYEQYV.

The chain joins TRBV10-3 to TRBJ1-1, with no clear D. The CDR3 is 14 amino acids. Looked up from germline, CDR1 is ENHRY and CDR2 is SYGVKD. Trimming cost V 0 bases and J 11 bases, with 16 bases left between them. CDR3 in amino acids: CAISESTAMGFAFF. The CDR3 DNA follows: TGTGCCATCAGTGAGTCAACAGCTATGGGTTTTGCTTTCTTT.

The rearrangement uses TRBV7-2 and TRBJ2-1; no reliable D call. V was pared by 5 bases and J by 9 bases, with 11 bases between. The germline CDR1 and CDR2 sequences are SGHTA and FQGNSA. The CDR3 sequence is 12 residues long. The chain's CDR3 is CASSLGGGEQFF. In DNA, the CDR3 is TGTGCCAGCAGCCTCGGTGGTGGTGAGCAGTTCTTC.

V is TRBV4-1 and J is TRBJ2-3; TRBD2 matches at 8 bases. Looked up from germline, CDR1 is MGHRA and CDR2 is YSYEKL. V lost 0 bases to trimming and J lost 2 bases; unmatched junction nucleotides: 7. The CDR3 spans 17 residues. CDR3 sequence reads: CASSQEGLAGPTDTQYF. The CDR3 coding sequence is TGCGCCAGCAGCCAAGAGGGGTTAGCGGGACCCACAGATACGCAGTATTTT.

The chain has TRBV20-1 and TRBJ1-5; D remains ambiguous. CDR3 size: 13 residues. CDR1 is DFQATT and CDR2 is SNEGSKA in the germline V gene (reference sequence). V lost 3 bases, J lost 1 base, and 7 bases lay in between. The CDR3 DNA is TGCAGTGCTAGTTCCGGGAGCAATCAGCCCCAGCATTTT. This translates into CSASSGSNQPQHF.

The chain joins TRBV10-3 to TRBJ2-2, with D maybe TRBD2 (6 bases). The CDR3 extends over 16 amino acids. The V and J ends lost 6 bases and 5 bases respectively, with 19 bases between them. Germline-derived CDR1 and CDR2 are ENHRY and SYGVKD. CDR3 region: CAISLLRGVGTGELFF. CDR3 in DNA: TGTGCCATCAGCCTGTTGCGGGGCGTGGGGACCGGGGAGCTGTTTTTT.

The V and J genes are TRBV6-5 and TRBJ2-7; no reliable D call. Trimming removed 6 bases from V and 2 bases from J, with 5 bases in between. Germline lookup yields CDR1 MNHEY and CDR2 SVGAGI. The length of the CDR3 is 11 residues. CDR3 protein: CASRAAYEQYF. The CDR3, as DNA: TGTGCCAGCAGGGCGGCCTACGAGCAGTACTTC.

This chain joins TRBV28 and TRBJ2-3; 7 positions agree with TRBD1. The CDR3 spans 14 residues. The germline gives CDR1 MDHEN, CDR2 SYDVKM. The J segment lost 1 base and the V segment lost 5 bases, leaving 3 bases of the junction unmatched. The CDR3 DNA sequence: TGTGCCAGCAGTCCTCAGGGGGGCACAGATACGCAGTATTTT. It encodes CASSPQGGTDTQYF.

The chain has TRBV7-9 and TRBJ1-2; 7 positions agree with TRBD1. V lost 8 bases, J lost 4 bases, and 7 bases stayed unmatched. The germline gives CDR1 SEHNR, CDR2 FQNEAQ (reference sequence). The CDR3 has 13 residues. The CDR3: CASLSQGGYGYTF. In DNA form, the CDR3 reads TGTGCCAGCCTATCCCAGGGGGGCTATGGCTACACCTTC.

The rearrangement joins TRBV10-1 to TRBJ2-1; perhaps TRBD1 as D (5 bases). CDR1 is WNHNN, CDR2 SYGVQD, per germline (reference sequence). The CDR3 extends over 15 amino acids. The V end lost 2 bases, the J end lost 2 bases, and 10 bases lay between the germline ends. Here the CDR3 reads CASSEGAGTYNEQFF. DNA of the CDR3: TGCGCCAGCAGTGAGGGGGCAGGAACCTACAATGAGCAGTTCTTC.

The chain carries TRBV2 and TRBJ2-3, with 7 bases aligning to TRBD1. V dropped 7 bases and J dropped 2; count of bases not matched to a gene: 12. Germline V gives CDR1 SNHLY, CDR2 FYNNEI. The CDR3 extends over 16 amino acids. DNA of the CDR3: TGTGCCAGCACCCTGGTGGCAGGGGGTCCCACAGATACGCAGTATTTT. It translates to CASTLVAGGPTDTQYF.

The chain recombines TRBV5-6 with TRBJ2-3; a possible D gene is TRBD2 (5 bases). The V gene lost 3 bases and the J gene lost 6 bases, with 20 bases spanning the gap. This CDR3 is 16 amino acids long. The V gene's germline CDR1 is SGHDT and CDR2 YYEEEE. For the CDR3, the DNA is TGTGCCAGCAGCTCGCGAGTTGTGACTGGGAGCGATACGCAGTATTTT. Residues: CASSSRVVTGSDTQYF.

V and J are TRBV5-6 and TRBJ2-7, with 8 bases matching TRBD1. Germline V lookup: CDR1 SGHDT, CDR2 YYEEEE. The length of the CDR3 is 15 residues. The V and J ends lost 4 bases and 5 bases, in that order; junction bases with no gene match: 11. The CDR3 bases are TGTGCCAGCAGCGGGGACAGGCTCCCTAGCGACGAGCAGTACTTC. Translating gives CASSGDRLPSDEQYF.

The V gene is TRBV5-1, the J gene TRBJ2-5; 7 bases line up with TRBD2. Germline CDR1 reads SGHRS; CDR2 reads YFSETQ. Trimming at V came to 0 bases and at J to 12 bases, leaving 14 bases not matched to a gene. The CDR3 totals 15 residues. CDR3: CASSLGASGPIAEYF. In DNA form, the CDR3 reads TGCGCCAGCAGCTTGGGGGCTAGCGGTCCTATAGCGGAGTACTTC.

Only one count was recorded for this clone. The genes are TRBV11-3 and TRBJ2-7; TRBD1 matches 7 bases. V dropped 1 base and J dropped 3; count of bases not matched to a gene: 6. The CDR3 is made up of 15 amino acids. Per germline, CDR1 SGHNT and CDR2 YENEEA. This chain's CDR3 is CASSLGGQPYYEQYF. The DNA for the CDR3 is TGTGCCAGCAGCTTAGGGGGACAGCCTTACTACGAGCAGTACTTC.

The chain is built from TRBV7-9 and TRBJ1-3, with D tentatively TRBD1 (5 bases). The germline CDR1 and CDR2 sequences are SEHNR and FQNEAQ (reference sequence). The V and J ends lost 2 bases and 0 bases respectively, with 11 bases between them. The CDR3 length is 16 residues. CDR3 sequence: CASSLTGPGSGNTIYF. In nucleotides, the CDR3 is TGTGCCAGCAGCTTAACAGGCCCGGGCTCTGGAAACACCATATATTTT. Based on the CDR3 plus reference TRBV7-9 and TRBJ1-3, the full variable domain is DTGVSQNPRHKITKRGQNVTFRCDPISEHNRLYWYRQTLGQGPEFLTYFQNEAQLEKSRLLSDRFSAERPKGSFSTLEIQRTEQGDSAMYLCASSLTGPGSGNTIYFGEGSWLTVV.

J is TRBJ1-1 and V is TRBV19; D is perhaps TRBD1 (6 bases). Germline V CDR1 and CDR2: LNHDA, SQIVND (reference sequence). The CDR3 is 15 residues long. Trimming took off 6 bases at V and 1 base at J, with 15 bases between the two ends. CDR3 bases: TGTGCCAGTAGGAAACAGGGTTTGCCGAACACTGAAGCTTTCTTT. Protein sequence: CASRKQGLPNTEAFF.

The CDR3 nucleotides read TGTGCTAGTGGTTTGACCAACAACAGGGGCGGGCTAGCGGGAGAACACAATGAGCAGTTCTTC. Protein sequence: CASGLTNNRGGLAGEHNEQFF. The V and J genes are TRBV12-5 and TRBJ2-1, with 10 bases matching TRBD2. CDR1 is LGHNT, CDR2 FRNRAP, per germline. V lost 2 bases, J lost 5 bases, and 21 bases stayed unmatched. The CDR3 runs 21 residues.

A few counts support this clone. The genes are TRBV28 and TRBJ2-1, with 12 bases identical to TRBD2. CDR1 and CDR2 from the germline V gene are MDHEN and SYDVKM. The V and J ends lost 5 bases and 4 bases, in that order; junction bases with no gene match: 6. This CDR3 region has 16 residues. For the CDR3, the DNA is TGTGCCAGCAGTCTACTAGCGGGAGGTCGGTACAATGAGCAGTTCTTC. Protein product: CASSLLAGGRYNEQFF. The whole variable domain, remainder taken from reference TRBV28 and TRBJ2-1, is DVKVTQSSRYLVKRTGEKVFLECVQDMDHENMFWYRQDPGLGLRLIYFSYDVKMKEKGDIPEGYSVSREKKERFSLILESASTNQTSMYLCASSLLAGGRYNEQFFGPGTRLTVL.

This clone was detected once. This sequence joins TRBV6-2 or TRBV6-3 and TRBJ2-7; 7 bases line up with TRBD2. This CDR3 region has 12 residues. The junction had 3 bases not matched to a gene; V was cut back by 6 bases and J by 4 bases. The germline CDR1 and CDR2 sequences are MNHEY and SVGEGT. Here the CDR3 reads CASSPGGYEQYV. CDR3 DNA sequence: TGTGCCAGCAGCCCCGGGGGGTACGAGCAGTACGTC.

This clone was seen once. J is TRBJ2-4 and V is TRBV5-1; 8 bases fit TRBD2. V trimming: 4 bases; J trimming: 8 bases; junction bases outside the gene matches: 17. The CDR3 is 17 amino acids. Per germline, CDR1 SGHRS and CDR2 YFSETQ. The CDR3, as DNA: TGCGCCAGCAGCCCACCCCCGGGGGGGGCCGGAGGGGACATTCAGTACTTC. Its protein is CASSPPPGGAGGDIQYF.

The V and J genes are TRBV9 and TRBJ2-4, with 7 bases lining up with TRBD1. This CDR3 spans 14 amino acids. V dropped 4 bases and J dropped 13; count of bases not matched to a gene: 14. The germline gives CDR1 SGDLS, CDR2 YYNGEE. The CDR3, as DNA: TGTGCCAGCAGCCCCAGTCCCACCAGGGGGAACCAGTACTTC. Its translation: CASSPSPTRGNQYF.

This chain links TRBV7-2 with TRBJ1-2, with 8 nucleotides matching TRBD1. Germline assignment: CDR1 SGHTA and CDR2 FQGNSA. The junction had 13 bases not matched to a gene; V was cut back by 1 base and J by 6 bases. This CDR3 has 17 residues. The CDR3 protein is CASSLDFGRGHQDGYTF. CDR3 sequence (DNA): TGTGCCAGCAGCTTAGATTTCGGCAGGGGGCATCAGGATGGCTACACCTTC.

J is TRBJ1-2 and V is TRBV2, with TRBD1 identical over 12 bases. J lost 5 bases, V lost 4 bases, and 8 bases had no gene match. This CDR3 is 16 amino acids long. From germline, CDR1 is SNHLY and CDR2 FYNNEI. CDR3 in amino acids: CASSAGGTGGRYGYTF. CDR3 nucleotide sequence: TGTGCCAGCAGTGCGGGCGGGACAGGGGGCCGGTATGGCTACACCTTC. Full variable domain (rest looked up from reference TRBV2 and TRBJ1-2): EPEVTQTPSHQVTQMGQEVILRCVPISNHLYFYWYRQILGQKVEFLVSFYNNEISEKSEIFDDQFSVERPDGSNFTLKIRSTKLEDSAMYFCASSAGGTGGRYGYTFGSGTRLTVV.